These T cell receptor beta chains were read from a single sample in a study of PD-L1 blockade in urothelial cancer. The assay was immunoSEQ multiplex PCR, and TCRdb's table has in-frame clones only and misses some. This sample has under 80,000 clones, with roughly 81% found just once. Sequences were derived from PBMCs, sampled around atezolizumab (anti-PD-L1) treatment. These receptors all come from a man in his sixties or seventies with urothelial cancer. The CDR3 runs from the conserved cysteine through the conserved F or W. Each record gives: D gene, J gene, V gene, clone size, CDR3 length, CDR3 DNA, CDR3 protein. D genes are given only for firm matches. Part of the rows lack a size; the others show once, few, many or a class for expanded clones.

TRBD2	TRBJ2-5	TRBV6-1	NA	18	TGTGCCAGCAGTGACCCGGGACTAGCGGGAGTAAAGGGGGTGACCCAGTACTTC	CASSDPGLAGVKGVTQYF
TRBD2	TRBJ2-7	TRBV11-2	NA	14	TGTGCCAGCAGCTTAGAGCGGGAGGCCCGGGAGCAGTACTTC	CASSLEREAREQYF
NA	TRBJ1-1	TRBV19	NA	15	TGTGCCAGTAGTCCGAGACAGGTAGGGAAGGCTGAAGCTTTCTTT	CASSPRQVGKAEAFF
NA	TRBJ2-7	TRBV5-6	NA	12	TGTGCCAGCAGCTTGGGGCAGGGCGAGCAGTACTTC	CASSLGQGEQYF
NA	TRBJ1-4	TRBV19	NA	13	TGTGCCAGTAGTGACCCAGGGAGGGAAAAACTGTTTTTT	CASSDPGREKLFF
TRBD1	TRBJ2-5	TRBV7-2	NA	14	TGTGCCAGCAGCCCGGGACAGGGCAGGGAGACCCAGTACTTC	CASSPGQGRETQYF
NA	TRBJ1-4	TRBV27	NA	14	TGTGCCAGCAGTTCGACCTCCGGGACAGAAAAACTGTTTTTT	CASSSTSGTEKLFF
NA	TRBJ2-7	TRBV25-1	few	12	TGTGCCAGCAGTGAAAGGCAGGGCCGGCAGTACTTC	CASSERQGRQYF
NA	TRBJ2-7	TRBV6-5	NA	12	TGTGCCAGCAGAAACTATGCTCACGAGCAGTACTTC	CASRNYAHEQYF
NA	TRBJ2-7	TRBV11-3	NA	14	TGTGCCAGCAGCCCCGTGGGGGGACCCTACGAGCAGTACTTC	CASSPVGGPYEQYF
NA	TRBJ2-2	TRBV6-6	NA	12	TGTGCCAGCAGCCCGACTACCGGGGAGCTGTTTTTT	CASSPTTGELFF
TRBD2	TRBJ2-3	TRBV11-2	NA	19	TGTGCCAGCAGCCTCCCAACTAGCGGGGGCATTGATCGTACAGATACGCAGTATTTT	CASSLPTSGGIDRTDTQYF
TRBD2	TRBJ2-1	TRBV7-3	NA	19	TGTGCCAGCAGCTTAACAGGGACTAGCGGGACCCCGTCCTACAATGAGCAGTTCTTC	CASSLTGTSGTPSYNEQFF
TRBD2	TRBJ2-1	TRBV29-1	once	13	TGCAGCGCCGGGCGGGAGCTCGACAATGAGCAGTTCTTC	CSAGRELDNEQFF
TRBD1	TRBJ2-7	TRBV6-6	NA	16	TGTGCCAGCAGTCCGGCTCCGGGACAGGATACCTACGAGCAGTACTTC	CASSPAPGQDTYEQYF
NA	TRBJ1-1	TRBV4-1	NA	17	TGCGCCAGCAGCCAACCCAGCGGAGGCCTCCCAAGCACTGAAGCTTTCTTT	CASSQPSGGLPSTEAFF
NA	TRBJ2-4	TRBV7-4	NA	14	TGTGCCAGCAGCGTGAGAGACATTACAAACATTCAGTACTTC	CASSVRDITNIQYF
NA	TRBJ2-2	TRBV6-1	once	18	TGTGCCAGCAGTGAAGTTTTGCGAGCGGGTACGAACACCGGGGAGCTGTTTTTT	CASSEVLRAGTNTGELFF
NA	TRBJ1-1	TRBV9	few	13	TGTGCCAGCAGCGTATCAGGGCGCACTGAAGCTTTCTTT	CASSVSGRTEAFF
TRBD1	TRBJ2-2	TRBV6-1	NA	14	TGTGCCAGCAGTCAATCACAGGGGATCGGGGAGCTGTTTTTT	CASSQSQGIGELFF
NA	TRBJ2-5	TRBV11-2	NA	16	TGTGCCAGCAGCTCGCGTGGGCAGGGGAAGGGGGAGACCCAGTACTTC	CASSSRGQGKGETQYF
NA	TRBJ1-5	TRBV2	NA	15	TGTGCCAGCAGTCCCGGGCTAGGGGGCAATCAGCCCCAGCATTTT	CASSPGLGGNQPQHF
TRBD2	TRBJ2-7	TRBV7-2	NA	14	TGTGCCAGCAGCTTAGTACGGGGGGGGGACGAGCAGTACTTC	CASSLVRGGDEQYF
TRBD2	TRBJ2-1	TRBV11-3	NA	12	TGTGCCAGCAGCTTCGAAGCGGGAGAGCAGTTCTTC	CASSFEAGEQFF
NA	TRBJ1-5	TRBV27	NA	17	TGTGCCAGCAGTTTATCGGGGAGGGGAATGGTATTCCAGCCCCAGCATTTT	CASSLSGRGMVFQPQHF
TRBD1	TRBJ1-2	TRBV9	NA	14	TGTGCCAGCAGCCCGGGGACAGGGGGCTATGGCTACACCTTC	CASSPGTGGYGYTF
NA	TRBJ2-7	TRBV19	NA	15	TGTGCCAGTAGATTGGGAGGACAGGCGAACTACGAGCAGTACTTC	CASRLGGQANYEQYF
TRBD2	TRBJ2-1	TRBV29-1	NA	13	TGCAGCGCCACCCGGATCCCGGGGGGTGAGCAGTTCTTC	CSATRIPGGEQFF
TRBD1	TRBJ2-7	TRBV28	NA	15	TGTGCCAGCAGTTTCTACCGACAGGGGGTGGGTGAGCAGTACTTC	CASSFYRQGVGEQYF
NA	TRBJ1-1	TRBV28	NA	18	TGTGCCAGCAGCGATTTAGGAAGGTGGGGGCACATGAACACTGAAGCTTTCTTT	CASSDLGRWGHMNTEAFF